This T cell receptor beta chain was found in a study of early stage breast cancer tumors. Sequencing used immunoSEQ multiplex PCR; TCRdb keeps in-frame clones, though not all of them. Of 9,000 to 10,000 clones listed, roughly 64% were seen once; the top ten hold 12%. The receptor's source is a person between 55 and 69 years old with breast cancer. The sample comprised breast tumor tissue.

CDR3 nucleotide sequence: TGTGCCAGCAAACAGGGTATTCAGCCCCAGCATTTT. Translation gives CASKQGIQPQHF. The V and J genes are TRBV28 and TRBJ1-5, with TRBD1 as a possible D gene (6 bases). Trimming cost V 7 bases and J 6 bases, with 10 bases left between them. In germline, CDR1 is MDHEN, CDR2 SYDVKM. This CDR3 has 12 residues.